The source of this TCR beta chain is a study of blood T cell repertoires in COVID-19. Per germline, CDR1 SGHNT and CDR2 YENEEA. CDR3 length: 14 residues. After removal of 5 bases from V and 3 bases from J, the junction contained 2 bases not matched to a gene. As regards this clone: The identical CDR3 is also encoded by other nucleotide sequences in the sample.

Here immunoSEQ multiplex PCR was the method, and the copy in TCRdb shows in-frame clones only, minus some. The sample contains 45,000 to 70,000 clones, over 70% of which appear only once. The clonotype was recovered from a woman between 50 and 59 years old with active or convalescent COVID-19. The sequencing sample was made of peripheral blood. The chain links TRBV11-3 to TRBJ2-2, with 8 bases matching TRBD2. The CDR3 sequence: CASSRSGDTGELFF. The CDR3, as DNA: TGTGCCAGCAGCCGTAGCGGGGACACCGGGGAGCTGTTTTTT.